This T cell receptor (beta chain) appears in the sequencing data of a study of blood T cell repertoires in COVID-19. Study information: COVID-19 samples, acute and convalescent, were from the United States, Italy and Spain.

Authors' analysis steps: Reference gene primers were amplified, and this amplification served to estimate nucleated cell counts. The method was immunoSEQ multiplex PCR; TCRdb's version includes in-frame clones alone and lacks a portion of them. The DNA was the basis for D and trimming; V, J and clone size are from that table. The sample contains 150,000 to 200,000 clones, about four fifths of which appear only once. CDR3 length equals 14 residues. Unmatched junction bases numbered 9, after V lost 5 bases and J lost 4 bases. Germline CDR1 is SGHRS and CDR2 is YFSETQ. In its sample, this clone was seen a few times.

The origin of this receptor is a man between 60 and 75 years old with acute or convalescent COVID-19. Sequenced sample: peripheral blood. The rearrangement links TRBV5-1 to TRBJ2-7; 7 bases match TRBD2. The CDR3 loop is CASSPAGSGYEQYF. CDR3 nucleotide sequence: TGCGCCAGCAGTCCAGCGGGAAGCGGGTACGAGCAGTACTTC.